This is a list of T cell receptor beta chains from one sample in a study of blood T cell repertoires in COVID-19. TCRdb's table, derived via immunoSEQ multiplex PCR, lists solely in-frame clones and lacks some. This sample yields 100,000 to 150,000 clones, of which around 80% are seen a single time; roughly an eighth belongs to the top ten. The specimen was peripheral blood. The source is a woman aged 55-69 years with acute or convalescent COVID-19. Each CDR3 is given with its conserved first and last residue. A D gene is named only where the DNA matches it firmly. Some rows mark clone size as missing; the rest say once, few, many or name a class of expanded clone.

D gene | J gene | clone size | CDR3 length | V gene | CDR3 DNA | CDR3 protein
TRBD1 | TRBJ1-6 | NA | 14 | TRBV2 | TGTGCCAGCAGGGGACAGGGCTTCGGTTCACCCCTCCACTTT | CASRGQGFGSPLHF
TRBD2 | TRBJ2-1 | NA | 14 | TRBV19 | TGTGCCAGTAAAGGACTAGCGGACTACAATGAGCAGTTCTTC | CASKGLADYNEQFF
NA | TRBJ1-1 | NA | 13 | TRBV19 | TGTGCCAGTAGTATGTATGAGGGGGCTGAAGCTTTCTTT | CASSMYEGAEAFF
NA | TRBJ1-5 | NA | 14 | TRBV19 | TGTGCCAGTAGCTTAGAATATAGCAATCAGCCCCAGCATTTT | CASSLEYSNQPQHF
TRBD2 | TRBJ2-1 | NA | 14 | TRBV29-1 | TGCAGCGTTTCGACTAGCGGGGACTACAATGAGCAGTTCTTC | CSVSTSGDYNEQFF
NA | TRBJ1-1 | NA | 14 | TRBV2 | TGTGCCAGCAGTGGGGGTATAATGCAGGCGGGAGCTTTCTTT | CASSGGIMQAGAFF
NA | TRBJ2-5 | NA | 11 | TRBV18 | TGTGCCAGCTCGGATGGGCAGACCCAGTACTTC | CASSDGQTQYF
NA | TRBJ1-1 | NA | 14 | TRBV5-4 | TGTGCCAGCAGCTTGGCGGGGGGGGACACTGAAGCTTTCTTT | CASSLAGGDTEAFF
NA | TRBJ2-2 | NA | 15 | TRBV6-5 | TGTGCCAGCAGTTACCTTAAGGGGATCTCCGGGGAGCTGTTTTTT | CASSYLKGISGELFF
NA | TRBJ1-3 | NA | 16 | TRBV11-2 | TGTGCCAGCAGCCCCGGGGGTTTCGGCTCTGGAAACACCATATATTTT | CASSPGGFGSGNTIYF
NA | TRBJ1-1 | NA | 14 | TRBV7-3 | TGTGCCAGCAGCGAATCAGGGTCGGGCACTGAAGCTTTCTTT | CASSESGSGTEAFF
TRBD2 | TRBJ2-3 | NA | 18 | TRBV6-1 | TGTGCCAGCAGTGGGGGGACTAGCGGGGGAAAAAGCACAGATACGCAGTATTTT | CASSGGTSGGKSTDTQYF
NA | TRBJ1-6 | NA | 15 | TRBV28 | TGTGCCAGCAGTGGCGGGGCAGTAAGTAATTCACCCCTCCACTTT | CASSGGAVSNSPLHF
TRBD2 | TRBJ2-2 | NA | 12 | TRBV24-1 | TGTGCCACCAGCGGGGGGGCCTGGGAGCTGTTTTTT | CATSGGAWELFF
TRBD1 | TRBJ1-1 | NA | 13 | TRBV7-3 | TGTGCCAGCAGCTTCCAGGGGGACACTGAAGCTTTCTTT | CASSFQGDTEAFF
NA | TRBJ1-2 | NA | 17 | TRBV6-6 | TGTGCCAGCAGTCTCAAAGGACAGACCTCTTCTAACTATGGCTACACCTTC | CASSLKGQTSSNYGYTF
NA | TRBJ1-6 | NA | 18 | TRBV6-2/TRBV6-3 | TGTGCCAGCAGTTACCTGGTAGTCCGGAGCTCCTATAATTCACCCCTCCACTTT | CASSYLVVRSSYNSPLHF
NA | TRBJ2-3 | NA | 14 | TRBV7-3 | TGTGCCAGCAGCCCCAACAGGGAAACAGATACGCAGTATTTT | CASSPNRETDTQYF
TRBD1 | TRBJ2-4 | NA | 12 | TRBV29-1 | TGCAGCGTTATCCAAGGTACAGGGGGGAAGTACTTC | CSVIQGTGGKYF
NA | TRBJ2-3 | NA | 13 | TRBV6-4 | TGTGCCAGCAGTGACTCCCCACAGGATACGCAGTATTTT | CASSDSPQDTQYF
NA | TRBJ1-5 | few | 13 | TRBV3-1/TRBV3-2 | TGTGCCAGCAGCCAAGACAGAAATCAGCCCCAGCATTTT | CASSQDRNQPQHF
NA | TRBJ1-4 | NA | 13 | TRBV18 | TGTGCCAGCTCCCGACAGCGAGATGAAAAACTGTTTTTT | CASSRQRDEKLFF
TRBD1 | TRBJ1-1 | NA | 13 | TRBV2 | TGTGCCAGCATGGGACAGGCCCCCACTGAAGCTTTCTTT | CASMGQAPTEAFF